These 19 T cell receptor beta chains were all obtained from the same sample, sequenced in a study of OX40 agonist ivuxolimab in advanced cancers. Repertoires were generated with immunoSEQ multiplex PCR, while TCRdb's copy carries only in-frame clones and drops some. The sample shows more than 100,000 clones, about nine tenths of them seen only once. The specimen was CD4+ or CD8+ T cells sorted from blood, collected in a trial of the OX40 agonist ivuxolimab. Receptor source: an adult with an advanced solid tumor such as melanoma, head and neck, liver or kidney cancer.

This rearrangement joins TRBV18 to TRBJ1-4, with D tentatively TRBD1 (6 bases). In germline, CDR1 is KGHSH, CDR2 LQKENI. The CDR3 runs 16 residues. V shed 3 bases and J shed 2 bases, with 13 bases lying between them. The chain's CDR3 is CASSPSLGATNEKLFF. CDR3 in DNA: TGTGCCAGCTCACCGAGCTTGGGGGCTACTAATGAAAAACTGTTTTTT.

The chain carries TRBV28 and TRBJ2-7; TRBD1 aligns across 9 bases. V trimming: 1 base; J trimming: 0 bases; junction bases outside the gene matches: 7. Germline loops: CDR1 MDHEN, CDR2 SYDVKM. The CDR3 runs 17 residues. The CDR3: CASSLLVGDRVSYEQYF. CDR3 nucleotide sequence: TGTGCCAGCAGTTTATTAGTGGGGGACAGGGTCTCCTACGAGCAGTACTTC.

The J gene is TRBJ2-5, the V gene TRBV7-2, with TRBD2 matching 10 bases. With 5 bases clipped from V and 2 bases from J, the junction kept 8 bases outside the gene matches. CDR3 length: 16 residues. The germline V gene encodes CDR1 SGHTA and CDR2 FQGNSA. The CDR3 DNA is TGTGCCAGCAGCGTCCTGACTAGCGGGTATCAAGAGACCCAGTACTTC. Protein: CASSVLTSGYQETQYF.

The V and J genes are TRBV29-1 and TRBJ1-2; no definite D call. In germline, CDR1 is SQVTM, CDR2 ANQGSEA. The CDR3 has 13 residues. The V end was cut by 4 bases, the J end by 2 bases, with 11 bases between. CDR3 sequence (DNA): TGCAGCGTTGGACGCTCCCAGAACTATGGCTACACCTTC. Protein product: CSVGRSQNYGYTF.

This clone was seen a handful of times. CDR3: CASSEQWASGNTIYF. Here the CDR3 DNA reads TGTGCCAGCAGTGAACAGTGGGCCTCTGGAAACACCATATATTTT. The chain recombines TRBV6-1 with TRBJ1-3, with D unclear. The germline gives CDR1 MNHNS, CDR2 SASEGT. V lost 2 bases to trimming and J lost 0 bases, with 8 bases between them. There are 15 residues in the CDR3.

The chain has TRBV4-1 and TRBJ2-7; tentatively, D is TRBD1 or TRBD2 (6 bases each). V was shortened by 4 bases and J by 0 bases, with 13 bases between the two germline ends. The germline V gene has CDR1 MGHRA and CDR2 YSYEKL. The CDR3 is made up of 15 amino acids. The CDR3 loop is CASSLGEGGSYEQYF. The CDR3 region has the DNA TGCGCCAGCAGCCTTGGTGAGGGGGGCTCCTACGAGCAGTACTTC.

The chain joins TRBV27 to TRBJ2-1, with 8 bases that match TRBD2. CDR1 and CDR2 (germline): MNHEY, SMNVEV (reference sequence). V shed 3 bases, J shed 5 bases, and the junction held 3 bases outside the gene matches. The CDR3 spans 14 residues. The CDR3 loop is CASSFVLADNEQFF. DNA for the CDR3: TGTGCCAGCAGTTTTGTACTAGCGGACAATGAGCAGTTCTTC.

In its sample, this clone was seen many times. The gene calls are TRBV5-4 and TRBJ2-6, with D unresolved. The CDR3 is 16 residues long. The V end lost 0 bases, the J end lost 0 bases, and 7 bases lay between the germline ends. CDR1 is SGHNT, CDR2 YYREEE, per germline (reference sequence). CDR3 in DNA: TGTGCCAGCAGCTTGGCAAGGGTCTCTGGGGCCAACGTCCTGACTTTC. Amino acid sequence: CASSLARVSGANVLTF.

The chain is built from TRBV4-1 and TRBJ2-5; 7 bases are shared with TRBD2. V was pared by 4 bases and J by 4 bases, with 3 bases of the junction left unmatched. The CDR3 is 13 amino acids. Germline V lookup: CDR1 MGHRA, CDR2 YSYEKL. DNA of the CDR3: TGCGCCAGCAGCCTCGGACTAGGAGAGACCCAGTACTTC. It codes for CASSLGLGETQYF.

In DNA form, the CDR3 reads TGTGCCAGCAACCGGGACAGGGTTCTCTCTGGAAACACCATATATTTT. Its protein is CASNRDRVLSGNTIYF. This chain connects TRBV2 to TRBJ1-3; 9 bases fit TRBD1. The V segment lost 7 bases and the J segment 0 bases; nucleotides outside the gene matches: 7. The CDR3 is made up of 16 amino acids. CDR1 is SNHLY and CDR2 is FYNNEI in the germline V gene.

The chain couples TRBV14 to TRBJ2-5; 9 positions agree with TRBD1. The J call may be wrong; the DNA end is better matched by TRBJ2-7. This CDR3 is built from 15 residues. The germline V gene encodes CDR1 SGHDN and CDR2 FVKESK. The DNA of the CDR3 is TGTGCCAGCAGCGTCCCCGGGACAGGGCTCTACGAGCAGTACTTC. This translates into CASSVPGTGLYEQYF.

To note about this clone: A read error may account for a junction end that differs from germline. This chain links TRBV11-3 with TRBJ2-2; D unclear. The V gene's germline CDR1 is SGHNT and CDR2 YENEEA. This CDR3 contains 14 residues. DNA of the CDR3: TGTGCCAGCAGCTTAACGCCCAACACAGGGGAGCTGTTTTTT. Amino acids: CASSLTPNTGELFF.

This CDR3 reads CSAAAGAWDEQYF. The CDR3 coding sequence is TGCAGCGCCGCAGCGGGAGCGTGGGACGAGCAGTACTTC. The V call is TRBV29-1, the J call TRBJ2-7, with 8 bases that match TRBD2. V was clipped by 7 bases and J by 5 bases; unmatched bases: 10. This CDR3 is 13 amino acids long. Germline values: CDR1 SQVTM, CDR2 ANQGSEA.

The chain is built from TRBV5-1 and TRBJ1-1; D is perhaps TRBD1 (5 bases). CDR1 is SGHRS and CDR2 is YFSETQ in the germline V gene. V gave up 7 bases and J gave up 4 bases, with 17 bases separating them. The length of the CDR3 is 14 residues. The CDR3 region is CASRSGSVSTEAFF. The CDR3 DNA sequence: TGCGCCAGCCGGTCAGGGAGTGTTAGCACTGAAGCTTTCTTT.

This clone was picked up a small number of times. The gene calls are TRBV6-4 and TRBJ1-5; no firm D call. V lost 1 base and J lost 7, with 14 bases in between. Germline CDR1 reads MRHNA; CDR2 reads SNTAGT. The CDR3 extends over 15 amino acids. The chain's CDR3 is CASSDFLGLWQPQHF. CDR3 DNA sequence: TGTGCCAGCAGTGACTTTCTAGGGTTGTGGCAGCCCCAGCATTTT.

The chain has TRBV9 and TRBJ1-6; D may be TRBD1 (6 bases). This CDR3 has 16 amino acids. V lost 4 bases to trimming and J lost 7 bases, with 18 bases between them. Per germline, CDR1 SGDLS and CDR2 YYNGEE. The CDR3 sequence: CASSPSGQGLNSPLHF. The CDR3 DNA reads TGTGCCAGCAGCCCCTCCGGGCAGGGGCTGAATTCACCCCTCCACTTT.

The rearrangement uses TRBV19 and TRBJ2-5; D possibly corresponds to TRBD2 (6 bases). With 11 bases removed from V and 3 bases from J, the gap between germline ends came to 16 bases. Germline CDR1 and CDR2: LNHDA and SQIVND (reference sequence). This CDR3 is 13 amino acids long. The CDR3 here is CASRGTSKETQYF. The CDR3 region has the DNA TGTGCCTCCCGCGGGACTTCGAAAGAGACCCAGTACTTC.

The chain uses TRBV28 and TRBJ1-3; D is unresolved. V gave up 0 bases and J gave up 4 bases, with 13 bases separating them. The CDR3 runs to 16 residues. Germline CDR1 reads MDHEN; CDR2 reads SYDVKM. CDR3 sequence (DNA): TGTGCCAGCAGTTTATGGGGATCTAATAGCGGAAACACCATATATTTT. This codes for CASSLWGSNSGNTIYF.

V and J are TRBV25-1 and TRBJ2-7; 15 bases agree with TRBD2. The length of the CDR3 is 17 residues. With 1 base clipped from V and 3 bases from J, the junction kept 4 bases outside the gene matches. Germline V gene lookup returns CDR1 MGHDK and CDR2 SYGVNS. The CDR3 region is CASSESGLAGGVYEQYF. CDR3 in DNA: TGTGCCAGCAGTGAATCGGGACTAGCGGGAGGAGTCTACGAGCAGTACTTC.